The clone carrying this TCR beta chain was observed a few times. The sample contains more than one DNA sequence encoding this CDR3. Clones were read by immunoSEQ multiplex PCR, and TCRdb kept only the in-frame ones, dropping some. This table has under 200,000 clones, less than 85% appearing once. This sample is part of a study of blood T cell repertoires in COVID-19. Across the study: The United States, Italy and Spain were the sources of the acute and convalescent COVID-19 samples.

With V trimmed by 3 bases and J by 6 bases, 1 base remained unmatched. The CDR3 has 13 amino acids. The rearrangement uses TRBV12-3 or TRBV12-4 and TRBJ2-2, with 7 bases that match TRBD1. The sequencing input was PBMCs or T cells enriched from blood (not recorded which). The sequence was obtained from a man aged 55 to 70 who had recovered from COVID-19. The CDR3 here is CASSLTGSGELFF. Here the CDR3 DNA reads TGTGCCAGCAGTTTGACAGGGTCCGGGGAGCTGTTTTTT.